The entry below gives a single T cell receptor beta chain sequence along with its context. The antigen remains unidentified. TCRdb re-called the reads through MiXCR, storing one row per CDR3 protein. The sample includes hundreds of thousands of distinct CDR3 sequences, 42% of them seen just once. This sample is drawn from a study of T cell repertoires in cytomegalovirus infection. V gave up 6 bases and J gave up 0 bases, with 17 bases separating them. The CDR3 length is 16 residues. Germline V gene sequence: CDR1 MNHEY, CDR2 SMNVEV (reference sequence). J is TRBJ1-2 and V is TRBV27; the D gene is possibly TRBD1 (6 bases). Here the sequenced sample was cultured PBMCs, taken from culture after CMV antigen stimulation. The TCR originated in a human donor in good health (CMV status not recorded). Some clones in this sample may be carry-over from other donors' samples. DNA of the CDR3: TGTGCCAGCAGCCTCAGATGGGGGCCCACTAACTATGGCTACACCTTC. This encodes CASSLRWGPTNYGYTF.